The text below deals with one T cell receptor beta chain. Germline V gene lookup returns CDR1 SGHAT and CDR2 FQNNGV. V dropped 1 base and J dropped 3 bases, with 13 bases sitting between them. This CDR3 is built from 15 residues. Here immunoSEQ multiplex PCR was the method, and the copy in TCRdb shows in-frame clones only, minus some. Of some 410,000 clones listed, around 89% are singletons. The sample originates from a study of blood T cell repertoires in COVID-19. The source is a woman in her 30s with acute COVID-19. Material for sequencing was PBMCs or T cells enriched from blood (not recorded which). The chain is built from TRBV11-2 and TRBJ2-7, with D perhaps matching TRBD1 (6 bases). CDR3 sequence: CASSLGRDTHYEQYF. The DNA of the CDR3 is TGTGCCAGCAGCTTAGGACGGGACACCCACTACGAGCAGTACTTC.